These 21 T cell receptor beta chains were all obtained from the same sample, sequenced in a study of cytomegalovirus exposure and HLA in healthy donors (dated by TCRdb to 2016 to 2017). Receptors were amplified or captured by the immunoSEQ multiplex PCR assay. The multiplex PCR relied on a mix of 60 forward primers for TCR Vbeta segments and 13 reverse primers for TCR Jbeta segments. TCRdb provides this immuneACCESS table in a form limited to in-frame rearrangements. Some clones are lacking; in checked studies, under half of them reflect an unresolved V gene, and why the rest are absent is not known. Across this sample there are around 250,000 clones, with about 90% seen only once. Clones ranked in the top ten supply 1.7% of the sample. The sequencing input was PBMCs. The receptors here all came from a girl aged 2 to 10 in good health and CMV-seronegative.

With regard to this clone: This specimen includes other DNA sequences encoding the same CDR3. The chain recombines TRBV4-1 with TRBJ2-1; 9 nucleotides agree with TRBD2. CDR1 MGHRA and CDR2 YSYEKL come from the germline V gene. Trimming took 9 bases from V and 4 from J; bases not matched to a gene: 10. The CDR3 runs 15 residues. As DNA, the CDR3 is TGCGCCAGTCAGGGGCCTAGCGGGGCATACAATGAGCAGTTCTTC. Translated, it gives CASQGPSGAYNEQFF.

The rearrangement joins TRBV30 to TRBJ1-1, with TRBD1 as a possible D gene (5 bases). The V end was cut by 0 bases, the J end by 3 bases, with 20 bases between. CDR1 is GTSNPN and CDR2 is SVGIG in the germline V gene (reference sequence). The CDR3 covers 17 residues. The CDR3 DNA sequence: TGTGCCTGGAGTGTACTAAGTCCGGGGGGGAGCTACACTGAAGCTTTCTTT. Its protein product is CAWSVLSPGGSYTEAFF. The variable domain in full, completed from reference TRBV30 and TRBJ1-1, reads SQTIHQWPATLVQPVGSPLSLECTVEGTSNPNLYWYRQAAGRGLQLLFYSVGIGQISSEVPQNLSASRPQDRQFILSSKKLLLSDSGFYLCAWSVLSPGGSYTEAFFGQGTRLTVV.

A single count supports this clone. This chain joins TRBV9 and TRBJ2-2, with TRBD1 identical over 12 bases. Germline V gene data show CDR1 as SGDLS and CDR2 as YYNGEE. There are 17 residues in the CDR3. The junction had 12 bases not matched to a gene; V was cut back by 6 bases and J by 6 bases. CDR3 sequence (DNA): TGTGCCAGCACCCCCAAGTTTTGGGACAGGGGGCCCGGGGAGCTGTTTTTT. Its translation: CASTPKFWDRGPGELFF.

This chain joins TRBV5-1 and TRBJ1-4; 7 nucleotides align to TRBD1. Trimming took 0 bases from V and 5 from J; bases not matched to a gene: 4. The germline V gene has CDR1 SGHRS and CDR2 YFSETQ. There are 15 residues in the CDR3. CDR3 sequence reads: CASSLEGQLNEKLFF. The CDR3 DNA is TGCGCCAGCAGCTTGGAGGGACAGCTGAATGAAAAACTGTTTTTT.

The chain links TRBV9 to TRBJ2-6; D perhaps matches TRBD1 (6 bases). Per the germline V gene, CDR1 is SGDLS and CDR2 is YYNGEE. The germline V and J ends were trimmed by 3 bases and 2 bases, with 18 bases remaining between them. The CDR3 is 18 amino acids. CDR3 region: CASSARRGTVTGANVLTF. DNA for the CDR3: TGTGCCAGCAGCGCTCGCAGGGGAACGGTCACTGGGGCCAACGTCCTGACTTTC.

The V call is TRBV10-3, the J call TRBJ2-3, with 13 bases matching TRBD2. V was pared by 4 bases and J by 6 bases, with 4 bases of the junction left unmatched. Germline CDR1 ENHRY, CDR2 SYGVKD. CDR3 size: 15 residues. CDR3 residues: CAISGGLAGEDTQYF. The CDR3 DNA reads TGTGCCATCAGTGGCGGACTAGCGGGGGAGGATACGCAGTATTTT.

CDR3 amino acids: CASGLGSGSGSDNEQFF. The CDR3 DNA is TGTGCTAGTGGTTTGGGAAGCGGGAGCGGCAGCGACAATGAGCAGTTCTTC. The chain is built from TRBV12-5 and TRBJ2-1; 8 bases align to TRBD2. Germline trimming cut 1 base from V and 5 bases from J; bases unmatched to any gene: 10. In germline, CDR1 is LGHNT, CDR2 FRNRAP. This CDR3 is 17 amino acids long.

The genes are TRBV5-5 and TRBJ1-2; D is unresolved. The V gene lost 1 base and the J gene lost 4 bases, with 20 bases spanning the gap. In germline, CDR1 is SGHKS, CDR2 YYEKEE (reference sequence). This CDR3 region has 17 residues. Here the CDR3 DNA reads TGTGCCAGCAGCTTGTATGGCAGCGCTATCACCCTCTATGGCTACACCTTC. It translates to CASSLYGSAITLYGYTF.

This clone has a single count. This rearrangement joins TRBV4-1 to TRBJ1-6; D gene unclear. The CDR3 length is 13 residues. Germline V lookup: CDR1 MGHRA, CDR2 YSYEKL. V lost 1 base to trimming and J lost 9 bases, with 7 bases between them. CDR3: CASSQVGGSPLHF. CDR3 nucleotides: TGCGCCAGCAGCCAAGTGGGAGGTTCACCCCTCCACTTT.

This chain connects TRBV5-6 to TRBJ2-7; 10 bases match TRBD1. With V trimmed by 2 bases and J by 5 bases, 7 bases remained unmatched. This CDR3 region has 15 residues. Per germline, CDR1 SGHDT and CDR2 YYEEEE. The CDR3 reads CASSFLGQGSHEQYF. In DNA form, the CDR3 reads TGTGCCAGCAGCTTCCTGGGACAGGGGTCCCACGAGCAGTACTTC.

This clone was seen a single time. For the CDR3, the DNA is TGTGCCAGCAGCAACCGGGACACTACCTACGAGCAGTACTTC. Translation: CASSNRDTTYEQYF. The chain couples TRBV5-4 to TRBJ2-7; weak D call: TRBD1 (6 bases). Per germline, CDR1 SGHNT and CDR2 YYREEE (reference sequence). This CDR3 is built from 14 residues. V lost 4 bases and J 2 bases, leaving 13 bases between the germline ends.

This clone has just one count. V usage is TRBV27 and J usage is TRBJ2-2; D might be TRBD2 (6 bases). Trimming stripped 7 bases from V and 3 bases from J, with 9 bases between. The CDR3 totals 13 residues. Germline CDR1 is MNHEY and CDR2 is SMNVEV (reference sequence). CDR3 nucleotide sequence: TGTGCCAGCAAAAGGGAGGACACCGGGGAGCTGTTTTTT. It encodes CASKREDTGELFF.

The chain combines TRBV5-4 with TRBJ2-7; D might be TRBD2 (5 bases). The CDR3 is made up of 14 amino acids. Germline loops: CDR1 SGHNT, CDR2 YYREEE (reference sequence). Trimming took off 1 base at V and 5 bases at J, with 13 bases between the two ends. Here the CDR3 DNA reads TGTGCCAGCAGCTTGATTCATCGGCGGGACGAGCAGTACTTC. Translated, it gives CASSLIHRRDEQYF.

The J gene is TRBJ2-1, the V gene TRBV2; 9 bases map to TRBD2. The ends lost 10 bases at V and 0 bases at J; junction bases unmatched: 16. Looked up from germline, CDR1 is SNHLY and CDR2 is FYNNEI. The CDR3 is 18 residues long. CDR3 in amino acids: CATPAMASGMSSYNEQFF. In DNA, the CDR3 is TGTGCCACCCCAGCTATGGCTAGCGGGATGAGCTCCTACAATGAGCAGTTCTTC.

Here the CDR3 reads CASSLVTSGVGNEQFF. DNA for the CDR3: TGTGCCAGCAGCTTAGTGACTAGCGGGGTCGGCAATGAGCAGTTCTTC. V and J are TRBV7-9 and TRBJ2-1; 11 nucleotides match TRBD2. CDR3 length equals 16 residues. J lost 6 bases, V lost 1 base, and 5 bases had no gene match. Germline CDR1 SEHNR, CDR2 FQNEAQ (reference sequence).

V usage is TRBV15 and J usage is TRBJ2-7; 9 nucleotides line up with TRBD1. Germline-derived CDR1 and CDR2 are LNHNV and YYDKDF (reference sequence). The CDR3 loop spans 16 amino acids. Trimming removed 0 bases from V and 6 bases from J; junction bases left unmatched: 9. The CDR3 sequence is CATSRDSRDREGEQYF. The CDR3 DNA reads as TGTGCCACCAGCAGAGATTCCCGGGACAGGGAAGGCGAGCAGTACTTC.

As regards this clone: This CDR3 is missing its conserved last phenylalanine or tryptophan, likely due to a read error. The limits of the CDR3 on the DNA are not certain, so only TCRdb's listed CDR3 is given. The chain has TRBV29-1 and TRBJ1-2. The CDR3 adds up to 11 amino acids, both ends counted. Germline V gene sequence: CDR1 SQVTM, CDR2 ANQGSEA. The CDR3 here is CSGESGNGYTC.

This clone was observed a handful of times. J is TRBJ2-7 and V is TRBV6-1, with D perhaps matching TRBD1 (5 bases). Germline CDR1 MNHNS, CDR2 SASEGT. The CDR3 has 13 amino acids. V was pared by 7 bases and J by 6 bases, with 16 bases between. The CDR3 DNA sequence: TGTGCCAGCATAAGACAGACGAATGGCGAGCAGTACTTC. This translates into CASIRQTNGEQYF.

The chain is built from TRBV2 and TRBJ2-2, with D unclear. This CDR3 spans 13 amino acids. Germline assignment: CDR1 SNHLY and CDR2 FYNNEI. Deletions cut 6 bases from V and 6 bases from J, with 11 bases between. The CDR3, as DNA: TGTGCCAGCAGGTACGACAAGTCCGGGGAGCTGTTTTTT. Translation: CASRYDKSGELFF.

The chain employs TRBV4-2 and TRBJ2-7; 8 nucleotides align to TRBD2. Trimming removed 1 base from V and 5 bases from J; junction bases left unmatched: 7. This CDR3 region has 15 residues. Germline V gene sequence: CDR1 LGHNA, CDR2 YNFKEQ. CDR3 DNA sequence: TGTGCCAGCAGCCAAGGTCGGGGGGGCCCAGACGAGCAGTACTTC. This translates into CASSQGRGGPDEQYF.

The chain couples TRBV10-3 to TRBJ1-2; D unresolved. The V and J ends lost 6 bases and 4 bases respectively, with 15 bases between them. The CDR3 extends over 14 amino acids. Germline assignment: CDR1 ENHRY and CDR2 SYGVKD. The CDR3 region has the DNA TGTGCCATCAGCCAACTGGAGGTTGGCTATGGCTACACCTTC. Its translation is CAISQLEVGYGYTF.